This T cell receptor beta chain was recovered during a study of blood T cell repertoires in COVID-19. Turning to the study itself: The origin of the acute and convalescent COVID-19 samples was the United States, Italy and Spain.

Per the original methods: Estimated nucleated cell counts came from reference gene primer amplification. The repertoire was sequenced with immunoSEQ multiplex PCR; TCRdb's copy has only in-frame clones and lacks some. Clonal size and the V and J genes are those of that table, whereas D and trimming came from the DNA. The sample includes some 62,000 clones, approximately 81% of them seen just once. Cohorts were assigned according to the clinical history that participants reported. V lost 3 bases, J lost 2 bases, and 9 bases stayed unmatched. This CDR3 comprises 16 residues. The germline CDR1 and CDR2 sequences are SGHNT and YYREEE (reference sequence).

The chain is built from TRBV5-4 and TRBJ2-3, with TRBD2 matching 7 bases. Sequenced: PBMCs or T cells enriched from blood (not recorded which). This clonotype was sampled from a woman aged 40 to 50 with acute COVID-19. The CDR3 region is CASSSSGAGATDTQYF. The CDR3 nucleotides are TGTGCCAGCAGCTCCTCTGGGGCGGGAGCCACAGATACGCAGTATTTT.